Below, 5 T cell receptor beta chains from the same sample are listed, as sequenced in a study of PD-L1 blockade in urothelial cancer. Sequencing used immunoSEQ multiplex PCR; TCRdb keeps in-frame clones, though not all of them. Among 45,000 to 65,000 clones, approximately 84% were seen once, and the ten largest hold 5% to 7.5%. The material sequenced was PBMCs, taken around atezolizumab (anti-PD-L1) treatment. The receptor set was obtained from a middle-aged man with urothelial cancer.

V gene TRBV7-8 combines with J gene TRBJ2-1, with 13 bases fitting TRBD2. This CDR3 contains 17 residues. J gave up 4 bases and V 3 bases, and 6 bases lay outside the gene matches. Germline-derived CDR1 and CDR2 are SGHVS and FQNEAQ. The CDR3 nucleotides are TGTGCCAGCAGCTTGACTAGCGGGAGGTCGGGATACAATGAGCAGTTCTTC. As protein: CASSLTSGRSGYNEQFF. Full variable domain (missing parts from reference TRBV7-8 and TRBJ2-1): GAGVSQSPRYKVAKRGQDVALRCDPISGHVSLFWYQQALGQGPEFLTYFQNEAQLDKSGLPSDRFFAERPEGSVSTLKIQRTQQEDSAVYLCASSLTSGRSGYNEQFFGPGTRLTVL.

This clone was recorded once. The genes are TRBV2 and TRBJ1-2; TRBD1 matches 9 bases. CDR1 is SNHLY, CDR2 FYNNEI, per germline. V lost 11 bases, J lost 7 bases, and 11 bases stayed unmatched. The CDR3 runs to 13 residues. CDR3 nucleotides: TGTGCCGCAACTCCCGGGACAGGGTTTGGCTACACCTTC. It specifies CAATPGTGFGYTF.

This clone has only a few counts. This chain connects TRBV7-9 to TRBJ2-7; tentatively, D is TRBD2 (6 bases). CDR1 is SEHNR and CDR2 is FQNEAQ in the germline V gene (reference sequence). The CDR3 is 16 residues long. V was shortened by 2 bases and J by 5 bases, with 19 bases between the two germline ends. CDR3 sequence: CASSLHLGAGGNEQYF. DNA for the CDR3: TGTGCCAGCAGCTTACACCTGGGAGCGGGTGGGAACGAGCAGTACTTC.

The chain carries TRBV4-3 and TRBJ1-5; D ambiguous. The V and J ends lost 1 base and 5 bases respectively, with 9 bases between them. The germline gives CDR1 LGHNA, CDR2 YSLEER. The length of the CDR3 is 14 residues. The CDR3 bases are TGCGCCAGCAGCCAAGGTGAGGCGGATCAGCCCCAGCATTTT. Residues: CASSQGEADQPQHF.

In this sample, this clone turned up once. The gene calls are TRBV7-6 and TRBJ2-1; 8 nucleotides match TRBD2. The CDR3 sequence is 15 residues long. Trimming cost V 2 bases and J 3 bases; bases outside gene matches: 3. Germline-derived CDR1 and CDR2 are SGHVS and FNYEAQ. The CDR3 spells CASSLSLADYNEQFF. The CDR3 DNA is TGTGCCAGCAGCTTATCACTAGCGGACTACAATGAGCAGTTCTTC.